The 13 T cell receptor beta chains presented below share a single source sample, sequenced in a study of siplizumab effects on memory and regulatory T cells. TCRdb keeps only in-frame clones here, not all; method: immunoSEQ multiplex PCR. The sample lists 90,000 to 140,000 clones; 90% to 95% were seen once. The sample consisted of CD4+ T cells sorted from blood. The receptors originated from a human donor in good health.

The chain uses TRBV5-4 and TRBJ2-2; weak D call: TRBD2 (5 bases). CDR3 size: 16 residues. The germline V gene has CDR1 SGHNT and CDR2 YYREEE (reference sequence). The V end lost 2 bases, the J end lost 5 bases, and 16 bases lay between the germline ends. In nucleotides, the CDR3 is TGTGCCAGCAGCTTTGTTGGCCGGGGAATTACCGGGGAGCTGTTTTTT. Its protein is CASSFVGRGITGELFF. Using reference TRBV5-4 and TRBJ2-2 for the parts outside the CDR3, the full variable domain is ETGVTQSPTHLIKTRGQQVTLRCSSQSGHNTVSWYQQALGQGPQFIFQYYREEENGRGNFPPRFSGLQFPNYSSELNVNALELDDSALYLCASSFVGRGITGELFFGEGSRLTVL.

This clone occurred a few times. The chain recombines TRBV4-1 with TRBJ2-2; D is uncertain. This CDR3 comprises 13 residues. The V gene lost 4 bases and the J gene lost 5 bases, with 8 bases spanning the gap. Germline values: CDR1 MGHRA, CDR2 YSYEKL. This CDR3 reads CASSLGSTGELFF. The CDR3 bases are TGCGCCAGCAGCCTGGGGTCTACCGGGGAGCTGTTTTTT.

The chain uses TRBV30 and TRBJ1-6, with no clear D. The CDR3 has 13 residues. V lost 1 base and J lost 9, with 10 bases in between. Germline CDR1 and CDR2: GTSNPN and SVGIG (reference sequence). The CDR3 DNA reads as TGTGCCTGGAGTGCCCAGCAGGTTTCACCCCTCCACTTT. It specifies CAWSAQQVSPLHF.

V gene TRBV7-2 combines with J gene TRBJ2-3; D remains unclear. Trimming took 5 bases from V and 6 from J, leaving 12 bases between them. The CDR3 is 13 residues long. Germline lookup yields CDR1 SGHTA and CDR2 FQGNSA. CDR3 nucleotide sequence: TGTGCCAGCAGCCAAGCCCTCTACGATACGCAGTATTTT. Amino acids: CASSQALYDTQYF. Full variable domain (outside the CDR3, taken from reference TRBV7-2 and TRBJ2-3): GAGVSQSPSNKVTEKGKDVELRCDPISGHTALYWYRQSLGQGLEFLIYFQGNSAPDKSGLPSDRFSAERTGGSVSTLTIQRTQQEDSAVYLCASSQALYDTQYFGPGTRLTVL.

The chain links TRBV14 to TRBJ1-6; D gene uncertain. Germline values: CDR1 SGHDN, CDR2 FVKESK. This CDR3 contains 13 residues. Trimming took 4 bases from V and 8 from J, leaving 9 bases between them. CDR3 DNA: TGTGCCAGCAGCCGTTCGCCAGATTCACCCCTCCACTTT. Protein product: CASSRSPDSPLHF.

The chain recombines TRBV12-5 with TRBJ2-2, with D uncertain. CDR1 is LGHNT, CDR2 FRNRAP, per germline. The CDR3 extends over 13 amino acids. V lost 5 bases and J 7 bases, leaving 11 bases between the germline ends. The CDR3 spells CASGGSYSGELFF. CDR3 in DNA: TGTGCTAGTGGTGGGTCATACAGCGGGGAGCTGTTTTTT.

J is TRBJ1-1 and V is TRBV11-3, with D hard to call. Germline CDR1 reads SGHNT; CDR2 reads YENEEA. The V gene lost 5 bases and the J gene lost 7 bases, with 11 bases spanning the gap. The CDR3 spans 12 residues. The CDR3 DNA reads TGTGCCAGCAGCCAGCGGGATGATGAAGCTTTCTTT. Translation: CASSQRDDEAFF.

The CDR3 DNA reads as TGTGCCTGGAGTTTGCAGGGCAATCAGCCCCAGCATTTT. This gives the protein CAWSLQGNQPQHF. This chain uses TRBV30 with TRBJ1-5, with D hard to call. V was shortened by 2 bases and J by 2 bases, with 7 bases between the two germline ends. The CDR3 sequence is 13 residues long. CDR1 is GTSNPN, CDR2 SVGIG, per germline (reference sequence).

J is TRBJ2-6 and V is TRBV9, with 8 bases identical to TRBD2. This CDR3 contains 18 residues. In germline, CDR1 is SGDLS, CDR2 YYNGEE. V gave up 0 bases and J gave up 1 base; unmatched junction bases: 6. The CDR3 loop is CASSVGAGVGSGANVLTF. The CDR3 nucleotides read TGTGCCAGCAGCGTAGGAGCGGGGGTTGGGTCTGGGGCCAACGTCCTGACTTTC.

V and J are TRBV18 and TRBJ1-1, with D possibly being TRBD1 (6 bases). Per germline, CDR1 KGHSH and CDR2 LQKENI. The CDR3 runs to 14 residues. V shed 8 bases and J shed 0 bases, with 13 bases lying between them. The CDR3 reads CASASGVMNTEAFF. For the CDR3, the DNA is TGTGCCAGCGCATCAGGGGTAATGAACACTGAAGCTTTCTTT.

This clone was counted a single time. V is TRBV27 and J is TRBJ2-3, with D maybe TRBD1 (6 bases). Deletions cut 7 bases from V and 2 bases from J, with 19 bases between. Germline CDR1 and CDR2: MNHEY and SMNVEV (reference sequence). This CDR3 has 16 amino acids. Here the CDR3 reads CASIRDGQSFTDTQYF. CDR3 coding DNA: TGTGCCAGCATTCGTGACGGACAGTCATTCACAGATACGCAGTATTTT.

V and J are TRBV5-6 and TRBJ2-5; 9 bases agree with TRBD2. The germline V gene has CDR1 SGHDT and CDR2 YYEEEE. The CDR3 is made up of 15 amino acids. The V gene end was trimmed by 0 bases and the J gene end by 5 bases; junction bases not matched to a gene: 5. The CDR3 region has the DNA TGTGCCAGCAGCTTGGAGACTAGCGGTGGGGAGACCCAGTACTTC. Translating gives CASSLETSGGETQYF.

The chain carries TRBV15 and TRBJ1-6; the D gene is possibly TRBD1 (6 bases). CDR3 length: 16 residues. Germline-derived CDR1 and CDR2 are LNHNV and YYDKDF (reference sequence). Trimming pared 0 bases from V and 3 bases from J, leaving 9 bases between. The CDR3 DNA reads TGTGCCACCAGCAGAGAATTGGACAGCTATAATTCACCCCTCCACTTT. Encoded protein: CATSRELDSYNSPLHF.